A single sample is the source of the 29 T cell receptor beta chains below, sequenced in a study of CD8 T cells in Susac syndrome. RNA amounts of roughly 0.45 to 1 ug underwent reverse transcription with random hexamers. TCRdb redid the calling of the immunoSEQ multiplex PCR reads with MiXCR, one entry per CDR3 protein. Seen here are some 120,000 distinct CDR3 sequences, approximately 89% observed once, and the top ten hold around 0.25%. Sequencing input: CD8+ T cells from PBMCs. The receptors originated from a human donor with multiple sclerosis.

The chain combines TRBV7-9 with TRBJ1-1; D gene uncertain. Germline-derived CDR1 and CDR2 are SEHNR and FQNEAQ (reference sequence). V dropped 3 bases and J dropped 7 bases, with 6 bases sitting between them. CDR3 length: 11 residues. The chain's CDR3 is CASSFIDEAFF. In DNA, the CDR3 is TGTGCCAGCAGCTTTATCGATGAAGCTTTCTTT.

The gene calls are TRBV2 and TRBJ2-5, with 11 nucleotides matching TRBD2. The V gene's germline CDR1 is SNHLY and CDR2 FYNNEI. CDR3 size: 17 residues. The junction had 12 bases not matched to a gene; V was cut back by 7 bases and J by 2 bases. The CDR3, as DNA: TGTGCCAGCACCCCGTTCCTAGCGGGAGGAGGACAAGAGACCCAGTACTTC. Its protein product is CASTPFLAGGGQETQYF.

This clonotype has a single count. The CDR3 nucleotides read TGCAGCGTTGAATGGGAGACTAGCACAGATACGCAGTATTTT. This encodes CSVEWETSTDTQYF. This chain joins TRBV29-1 and TRBJ2-3; D perhaps matches TRBD2 (5 bases). The CDR3 loop spans 14 amino acids. Trimming removed 2 bases at V and 0 bases at J, with 9 bases between. Per the germline V gene, CDR1 is SQVTM and CDR2 is ANQGSEA.

The V and J genes are TRBV30 and TRBJ2-1, with D possibly TRBD2 on 5 matching bases. Trimming left V 0 bases short and J 3 bases short, with 9 bases between. From germline, CDR1 is GTSNPN and CDR2 SVGIG (reference sequence). This CDR3 contains 14 residues. CDR3 residues: CAWSVRTLYNEQFF. The CDR3 nucleotides read TGTGCCTGGAGTGTACGGACTCTCTACAATGAGCAGTTCTTC.

This chain joins TRBV10-3 and TRBJ2-2, with 7 bases aligning to TRBD2. Germline CDR1 ENHRY, CDR2 SYGVKD. V shed 0 bases, J shed 1 base, and the junction held 5 bases outside the gene matches. The CDR3 consists of 17 residues. In nucleotides, the CDR3 is TGTGCCATCAGTGAGTCGTTGGAGCGGGGGAACACCGGGGAGCTGTTTTTT. Protein product: CAISESLERGNTGELFF.

The CDR3 nucleotides are TGTGCCAGCGTGACACCTCGGGACAGGGGAATTGGCGAGCAGTACTTC. Translation gives CASVTPRDRGIGEQYF. The chain has TRBV7-9 and TRBJ2-7, with 10 bases lining up with TRBD1. With 8 bases clipped from V and 6 bases from J, the junction kept 16 bases outside the gene matches. Germline lookup yields CDR1 SEHNR and CDR2 FQNEAQ (reference sequence). The CDR3 is made up of 16 amino acids.

This chain uses TRBV3-1 with TRBJ1-2; unclear D gene. Per the germline V gene, CDR1 is LGHDT and CDR2 is YNNKEL (reference sequence). The CDR3 sequence is 13 residues long. Trimming took 3 bases from V and 4 from J, leaving 9 bases between them. In nucleotides, the CDR3 is TGTGCCAGCAGCCAGTCCCAAGGCTATGGCTACACCTTC. Translation: CASSQSQGYGYTF. Supplemented by reference TRBV3-1 and TRBJ1-2, the full variable domain reads DTAVSQTPKYLVTQMGNDKSIKCEQNLGHDTMYWYKQDSKKFLKIMFSYNNKELIINETVPNRFSPKSPDKAHLNLHINSLELGDSAVYFCASSQSQGYGYTFGSGTRLTVV.

The rearrangement joins TRBV28 to TRBJ1-5; D not certain. This CDR3 comprises 11 residues. The germline V gene has CDR1 MDHEN and CDR2 SYDVKM. V dropped 10 bases and J dropped 6 bases, with 10 bases sitting between them. The CDR3 protein is CATSSGQPQHF. In nucleotides, the CDR3 is TGTGCCACTTCCTCGGGTCAGCCCCAGCATTTT. The full variable domain, its missing parts supplied by reference TRBV28 and TRBJ1-5, is DVKVTQSSRYLVKRTGEKVFLECVQDMDHENMFWYRQDPGLGLRLIYFSYDVKMKEKGDIPEGYSVSREKKERFSLILESASTNQTSMYLCATSSGQPQHFGDGTRLSIL.

The V call is TRBV15, the J call TRBJ2-1, with D maybe TRBD1 (5 bases). Germline CDR1 reads LNHNV; CDR2 reads YYDKDF (reference sequence). The CDR3 has 13 residues. The ends were cut back, 4 bases at V and 13 bases at J, with 17 bases in the middle. The CDR3 nucleotides read TGTGCCACCAGCACGCAGGGTGACCCAATCCAGTTCTTC. Its translation is CATSTQGDPIQFF. Based on the CDR3 plus reference TRBV15 and TRBJ2-1, the full variable domain is DAMVIQNPRYQVTQFGKPVTLSCSQTLNHNVMYWYQQKSSQAPKLLFHYYDKDFNNEADTPDNFQSRRPNTSFCFLDIRSPGLGDTAMYLCATSTQGDPIQFFGPGTRLTVL.

The chain has TRBV27 and TRBJ2-7, with D possibly matching TRBD1 (5 bases). This CDR3 has 13 residues. CDR1 and CDR2 from the germline V gene are MNHEY and SMNVEV (reference sequence). The V end lost 4 bases, the J end lost 6 bases, and 13 bases lay between the germline ends. CDR3 protein: CASSYQGSGEQYF. CDR3 nucleotides: TGTGCCAGCAGTTACCAGGGTAGTGGCGAGCAGTACTTC.

The chain recombines TRBV2 with TRBJ1-1; unclear D gene. The CDR3 length is 12 residues. Trimming pared 7 bases from V and 5 bases from J, leaving 11 bases between. Germline V CDR1 and CDR2: SNHLY, FYNNEI. The CDR3 region is CASTIFGTEAFF. As DNA, the CDR3 is TGTGCCAGCACTATTTTTGGGACTGAAGCTTTCTTT.

A remark on this clonotype: The junction shows a germline mismatch at one end, possibly a read error. V gene TRBV6-1 combines with J gene TRBJ2-5, with TRBD1 identical over 8 bases. The germline gives CDR1 MNHNS, CDR2 SASEGT. This CDR3 contains 16 residues. The chain's CDR3 is CASTELAPLNRGNLYF. The CDR3 bases are TGTGCCAGCACTGAATTGGCCCCGTTGAACAGGGGGAATCTGTACTTC.

V usage is TRBV29-1 and J usage is TRBJ2-1; 11 nucleotides agree with TRBD2. V trimming: 7 bases; J trimming: 5 bases; junction bases outside the gene matches: 10. The CDR3 is 15 residues long. CDR1 is SQVTM and CDR2 is ANQGSEA in the germline V gene. The CDR3 DNA is TGCAGCGGGACCCTGACTAGCGGGGCCGACAATGAGCAGTTCTTC. This codes for CSGTLTSGADNEQFF.

The rearrangement joins TRBV29-1 to TRBJ1-1; TRBD1 is a possible D gene (6 bases). This CDR3 comprises 13 residues. Germline V gene data show CDR1 as SQVTM and CDR2 as ANQGSEA. V gave up 5 bases and J gave up 1 base, with 11 bases separating them. CDR3 nucleotides: TGCAGCGTTACAGGGTTAGAGAACACTGAAGCTTTCTTT. It is translated as CSVTGLENTEAFF. The full variable domain, completed using reference TRBV29-1 and TRBJ1-1, is SAVISQKPSRDICQRGTSLTIQCQVDSQVTMMFWYRQQPGQSLTLIATANQGSEATYESGFVIDKFPISRPNLTFSTLTVSNMSPEDSSIYLCSVTGLENTEAFFGQGTRLTVV.

The genes are TRBV7-9 and TRBJ1-1, with D tentatively TRBD1 (6 bases). Trimming removed 4 bases at V and 0 bases at J, with 9 bases between. CDR3 length: 14 amino acids. Looked up from germline, CDR1 is SEHNR and CDR2 is FQNEAQ (reference sequence). The CDR3 DNA follows: TGTGCCAGCAGCTCTGGACAGTTGAACACTGAAGCTTTCTTT. As protein: CASSSGQLNTEAFF.

The chain has TRBV30 and TRBJ2-1; D is unclear. Between the trimmed V and J ends, which lost 5 bases and 0 bases, there was a span of 11 bases. Germline lookup yields CDR1 GTSNPN and CDR2 SVGIG (reference sequence). The CDR3 is 14 residues long. The CDR3 DNA reads TGTGCCTGGGACGACGCCAGCTCCTACAATGAGCAGTTCTTC. It translates to CAWDDASSYNEQFF.

V gene TRBV27 combines with J gene TRBJ2-7; 7 bases agree with TRBD1. Unmatched junction bases numbered 8, after V lost 6 bases and J lost 3 bases. Germline assignment: CDR1 MNHEY and CDR2 SMNVEV (reference sequence). CDR3 length equals 14 residues. The CDR3 loop reads CASSTGQVIYEQYF. CDR3 in DNA: TGTGCCAGCAGCACCGGACAGGTCATCTACGAGCAGTACTTC.

V gene TRBV4-3 combines with J gene TRBJ1-4; D is perhaps TRBD1 (5 bases). Trimming shortened V by 0 bases and J by 8 bases, and 10 bases separated the two germline ends. Germline V CDR1 and CDR2: LGHNA, YSLEER. The CDR3 is made up of 14 amino acids. CDR3 nucleotides: TGCGCCAGCAGCCAAGATATTTCAGGGGAAAAACTGTTTTTT. Its protein is CASSQDISGEKLFF.

The chain employs TRBV20-1 and TRBJ2-7, with D unresolved. The V gene lost 0 bases and the J gene lost 6 bases, with 15 bases spanning the gap. This CDR3 region has 14 residues. Germline CDR1 reads DFQATT; CDR2 reads SNEGSKA (reference sequence). CDR3 amino acids: CSARDRVGSSEQYF. CDR3 sequence (DNA): TGCAGTGCTAGAGATAGGGTAGGAAGCTCCGAGCAGTACTTC.

The CDR3 DNA is TGTGCCAGCAGCCCGGGACTAGCGGGAGACGAGCAGTACTTC. Translating it yields CASSPGLAGDEQYF. V and J are TRBV3-1 and TRBJ2-7, with 14 bases aligning to TRBD2. V lost 4 bases to trimming and J lost 5 bases; unmatched junction nucleotides: 1. The CDR3 covers 14 residues. Looked up from germline, CDR1 is LGHDT and CDR2 is YNNKEL (reference sequence).

This sequence joins TRBV27 and TRBJ2-5; TRBD2 matches at 7 bases. The ends lost 4 bases at V and 5 bases at J; junction bases unmatched: 10. This CDR3 region has 15 residues. Per the germline V gene, CDR1 is MNHEY and CDR2 is SMNVEV (reference sequence). The CDR3 DNA sequence: TGTGCCAGCAGTTGGGCGGGAGAGGCAATGGAGACCCAGTACTTC. This sequence encodes CASSWAGEAMETQYF.

This chain connects TRBV25-1 to TRBJ2-3; weak D call: TRBD2 (6 bases). The CDR3 spans 15 residues. Looked up from germline, CDR1 is MGHDK and CDR2 is SYGVNS. Trimming cost V 4 bases and J 8 bases, with 19 bases left between them. In DNA form, the CDR3 reads TGTGCCAGCAGTGGGGACTTCTCCCCTCCTGGTACGCAGTATTTT. It encodes CASSGDFSPPGTQYF.

CDR3 DNA sequence: TGTGCCAGCACCGAGCCGCCCGGGACAGAGTATCAGCCCCAGCATTTT. Its protein product is CASTEPPGTEYQPQHF. The chain joins TRBV6-2 or TRBV6-3 to TRBJ1-5; TRBD1 agrees at 7 bases. V was clipped by 7 bases and J by 5 bases; unmatched bases: 14. CDR1 and CDR2 from the germline V gene are MNHEY and SVGEGT. CDR3 length: 16 amino acids.

This clonotype has just one count. The chain couples TRBV20-1 to TRBJ2-7, with no clear D. V was trimmed by 2 bases and J by 4 bases, leaving 3 bases between them. CDR3 size: 10 residues. Germline-derived CDR1 and CDR2 are DFQATT and SNEGSKA (reference sequence). Here the CDR3 reads CSARLYEQYF. The CDR3 DNA sequence: TGCAGTGCTAGACTGTACGAGCAGTACTTC.

The V and J genes are TRBV29-1 and TRBJ2-5; TRBD2 matches 7 bases. The CDR3 is 12 amino acids. J lost 9 bases, V lost 1 base, and 5 bases had no gene match. CDR1 and CDR2 (germline): SQVTM, ANQGSEA. The CDR3 protein is CSVEGSGGAQYF. CDR3 sequence (DNA): TGCAGCGTTGAAGGCTCTGGGGGGGCCCAGTACTTC.

CDR3 nucleotide sequence: TGTGCCAGCAGCTCGGGGGGTTGGGGGTTCGGCGGAAACATTCAGTACTTC. It is translated as CASSSGGWGFGGNIQYF. The V call is TRBV5-6, the J call TRBJ2-4, with 7 positions matching TRBD2. The CDR3 extends over 17 amino acids. J was trimmed by 6 bases and V by 3 bases; bases with no gene match: 15. In germline, CDR1 is SGHDT, CDR2 YYEEEE.

This chain connects TRBV4-3 to TRBJ2-3; TRBD2 agrees at 12 bases. V gave up 0 bases and J gave up 4 bases; unmatched junction bases: 2. The CDR3 runs to 16 residues. Germline lookup yields CDR1 LGHNA and CDR2 YSLEER. CDR3 sequence: CASSQDPSGRADTQYF. As DNA, the CDR3 is TGCGCCAGCAGCCAAGATCCTAGCGGGAGGGCAGATACGCAGTATTTT.

The chain couples TRBV9 to TRBJ2-7; 13 positions match TRBD2. This CDR3 spans 16 amino acids. V lost 4 bases and J lost 4; bases outside the gene matches: 8. The V gene's germline CDR1 is SGDLS and CDR2 YYNGEE. CDR3 sequence (DNA): TGTGCCAGCAGCTCAGGACTAGCGGGAGTGGGGTACGAGCAGTACTTC. Translated: CASSSGLAGVGYEQYF.

This chain joins TRBV27 and TRBJ1-2; D gene ambiguous. The CDR3 sequence is 12 residues long. V lost 6 bases and J 7 bases, leaving 12 bases between the germline ends. CDR1 is MNHEY and CDR2 is SMNVEV in the germline V gene (reference sequence). The CDR3 DNA reads as TGTGCCAGCAGCTCAGGACTCGCTGGCTACACCTTC. Encoded protein: CASSSGLAGYTF.